The 2 T cell receptor beta chains reported below all come from one sample, sequenced in a study of CD8+CD57+ T cells in acquired aplastic anemia. Profiling that covered TCR beta VDJ and CDR3 relied on genomic DNA as its template. TCRdb passed the reads through MiXCR, listing each CDR3 protein once. The profile shows 350,000 to 450,000 distinct CDR3 sequences, 55% to 75% of them singletons. Input material: sorted CD4+, CD8+, or CD8+CD57+ T cells (not recorded which) from PBMCs. These TCRs come from a human donor in good health, serving as a control.

The V and J genes are TRBV20-1 and TRBJ2-7, with D possibly being TRBD1 (6 bases). V was shortened by 4 bases and J by 3 bases, with 13 bases between the two germline ends. The CDR3 is made up of 13 amino acids. Germline V gives CDR1 DFQATT, CDR2 SNEGSKA (reference sequence). The chain's CDR3 is CSAIPTGNYEQYF. The DNA for the CDR3 is TGCAGTGCTATACCCACAGGGAACTACGAGCAGTACTTC.

This clonotype appeared once. Given the absence of the conserved phenylalanine or tryptophan at the CDR3 end, a read error is likely. Because the CDR3's place on the DNA is in doubt, the DNA is left out and the CDR3 is given as listed by TCRdb. The chain is built from TRBV20-1 and TRBJ1-1. The CDR3 totals 10 residues, both ends included. Germline-derived CDR1 and CDR2 are DFQATT and SNEGSKA (reference sequence). The CDR3 loop is CSAWGGEPSI.